The source of this T cell receptor beta chain is a study of T-cell memory formation after mild COVID-19 (dated by TCRdb to about 2021). At the level of the whole study: TCR sequence clusters from the two donors were largely donor specific. The cohort was made up of two young adult volunteers, one female and one male, who were previously healthy. In two donors, T-cell clones that expanded and contracted after mild COVID-19 were followed by sequencing TCRalpha and TCRbeta repertoires longitudinally.

Instrument used: Illumina NovaSeq 6000. Using 5'RACE with constant-segment primers, TCRalpha and TCRbeta cDNA libraries were constructed, with sample barcodes and unique molecular identifiers added in the process. RNA was extracted from every sample with Trizol reagent. The libraries were amplified in two PCR steps, and the second step added a second sample barcode and Illumina TruSeq adapters. Sequencing of libraries was performed on an Illumina NovaSeq with 2 x 150 bp paired-end reads. The original methods were these. The reads were demultiplexed and collapsed into UMI-guided consensus sequences using migec v1.2.7. Using mixcr v2.1.11, UMI consensuses were aligned to TRA and TRB V and J templates and then assembled into clonotypes. Expanded or contracted clonotypes were those called significant by both edgeR and NoisET, with noise models trained on biological replicates. For edgeR calls, the thresholds were a false discovery rate-adjusted p below 0.01 and a log2 fold-change of 1. As an exploratory analysis of dynamics, max-normalized trajectories of the 1000 most abundant clonotypes were examined by PCA with hierarchical clustering. Separately sequenced CD4+ and CD8+ repertoires were used to assign the CD4 or CD8 phenotype of responding clones. TCRdb reprocessed the public reads (quality trimming at Q25 with fastp, clone calling with MiXCR) and kept in-frame beta chains. Rows with a matching CDR3 protein are joined into one entry that keeps the most common DNA and genes. TCRdb, not the authors, supplied the V and J calls. The sample table contains about 560,000 distinct CDR3 sequences; only one count was recorded for around 16% of them. About 7.4% of the sample belongs to the ten largest clones.

Ficoll-Paque density gradient centrifugation was the method used to isolate PBMCs. Overall study outcomes, separate from this receptor: The study included only a couple of mild cases, and larger cohorts that include severe cases with pre-infection samples were judged to be necessary. Contracting CD4+ clones appeared mostly in the CM and EM memory subsets, whereas CD8+ clones were enriched in EMRA. The detection of some responding clones in pre-infection memory suggests that pre-existing cross-reactive memory T cells joined the SARS-CoV-2 response. Balanced CD4/CD8 phenotypes were observed for clones contracting from day 15 to 85, whereas a bias towards CD4+ was observed for a second wave of clones expanding from day 15 to 37. SARS-CoV-2 specificity of the second-wave clones peaking on day 37 was not confirmed.

As for this clonotype: The antigen it binds to is not known. One base away there is no much larger clone; base qualities are not given.

Reading the germline V gene gives CDR1 KGHDR and CDR2 SFDVKD. The CDR3 spans 12 residues, from the cysteine through the phenylalanine. Solely the CDR3 DNA is kept, with 36 bases framed from the first base. Relative to germline, V is 9 bases shorter and J is 5 bases shorter, with 10 bases between their ends. This sequence was found in an adult woman who had mild COVID-19 (a few samples of this study predate the infection). The sample titles of this study are shuffled in the database, so cell type and time point are left out; the donor was told from shared clones. Sequenced material: PBMCs or a T cell subset sorted from them (not recorded which). Recombination joined TRBV24-1 with TRBJ1-5, and possibly TRBD1, on 5 matching bases. The CDR3: CATAGLYQPQHF. The bases read TGTGCCACCGCAGGGTTATATCAGCCCCAGCATTTT.